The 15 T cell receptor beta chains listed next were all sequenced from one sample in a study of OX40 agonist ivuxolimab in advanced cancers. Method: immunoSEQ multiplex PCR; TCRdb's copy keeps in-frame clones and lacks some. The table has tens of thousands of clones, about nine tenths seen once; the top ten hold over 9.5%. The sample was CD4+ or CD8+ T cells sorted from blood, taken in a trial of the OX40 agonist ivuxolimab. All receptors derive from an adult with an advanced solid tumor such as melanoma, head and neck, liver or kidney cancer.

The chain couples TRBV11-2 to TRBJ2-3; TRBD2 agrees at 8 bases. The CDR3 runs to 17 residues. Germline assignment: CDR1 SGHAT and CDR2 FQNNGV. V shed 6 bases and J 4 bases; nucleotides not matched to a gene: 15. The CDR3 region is CASRYLGAGGSSDTQYF. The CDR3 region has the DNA TGTGCCAGCAGATATCTTGGGGCGGGAGGTAGTTCAGATACGCAGTATTTT.

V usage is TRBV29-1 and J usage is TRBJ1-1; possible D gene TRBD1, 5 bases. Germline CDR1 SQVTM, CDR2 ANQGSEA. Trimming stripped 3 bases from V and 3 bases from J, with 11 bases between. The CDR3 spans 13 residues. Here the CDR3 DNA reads TGCAGCGTTGAGGCAGGGTGGGACACTGAAGCTTTCTTT. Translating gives CSVEAGWDTEAFF.

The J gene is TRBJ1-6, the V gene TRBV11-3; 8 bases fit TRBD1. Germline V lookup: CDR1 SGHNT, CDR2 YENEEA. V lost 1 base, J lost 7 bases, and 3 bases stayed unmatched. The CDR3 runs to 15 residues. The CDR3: CASSLGGTGNSPLHF. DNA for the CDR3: TGTGCCAGCAGCTTAGGTGGGACAGGCAATTCACCCCTCCACTTT. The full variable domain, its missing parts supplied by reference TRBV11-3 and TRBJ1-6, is EAGVVQSPRYKIIEKKQPVAFWCNPISGHNTLYWYLQNLGQGPELLIRYENEEAVDDSQLPKDRFSAERLKGVDSTLKIQPAELGDSAVYLCASSLGGTGNSPLHFGNGTRLTVT.

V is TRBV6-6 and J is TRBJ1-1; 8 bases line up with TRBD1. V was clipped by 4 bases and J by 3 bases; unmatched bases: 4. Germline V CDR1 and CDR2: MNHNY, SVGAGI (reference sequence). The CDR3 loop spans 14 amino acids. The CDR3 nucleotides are TGTGCCAGCAGTTCCGGACAGGGATACACTGAAGCTTTCTTT. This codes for CASSSGQGYTEAFF.

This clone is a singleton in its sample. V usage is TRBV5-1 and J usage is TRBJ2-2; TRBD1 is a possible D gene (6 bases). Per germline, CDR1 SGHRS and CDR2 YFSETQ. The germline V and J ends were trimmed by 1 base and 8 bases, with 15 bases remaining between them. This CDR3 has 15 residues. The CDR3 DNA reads TGCGCCAGCAGCTTGCAAGTGACAGGCGCAGGGGAGCTGTTTTTT. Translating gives CASSLQVTGAGELFF.

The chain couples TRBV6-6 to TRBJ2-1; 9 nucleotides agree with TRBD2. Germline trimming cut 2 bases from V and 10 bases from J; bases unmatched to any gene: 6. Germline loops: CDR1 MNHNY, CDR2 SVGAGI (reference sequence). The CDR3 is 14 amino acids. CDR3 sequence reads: CASSYGLAGWEQFF. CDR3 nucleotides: TGTGCCAGCAGTTACGGGCTAGCGGGATGGGAGCAGTTCTTC.

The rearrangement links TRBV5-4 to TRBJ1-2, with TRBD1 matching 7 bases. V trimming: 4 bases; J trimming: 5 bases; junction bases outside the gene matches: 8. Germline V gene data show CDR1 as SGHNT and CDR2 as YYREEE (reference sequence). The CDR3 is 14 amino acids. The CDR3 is CASSAEGQSYGYTF. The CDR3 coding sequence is TGTGCCAGCAGCGCGGAGGGACAGAGTTATGGCTACACCTTC. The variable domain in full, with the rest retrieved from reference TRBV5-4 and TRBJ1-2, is ETGVTQSPTHLIKTRGQQVTLRCSSQSGHNTVSWYQQALGQGPQFIFQYYREEENGRGNFPPRFSGLQFPNYSSELNVNALELDDSALYLCASSAEGQSYGYTFGSGTRLTVV.

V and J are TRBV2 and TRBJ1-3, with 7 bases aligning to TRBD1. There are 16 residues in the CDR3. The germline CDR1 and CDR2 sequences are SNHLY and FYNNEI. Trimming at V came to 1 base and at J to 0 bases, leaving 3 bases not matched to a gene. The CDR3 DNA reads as TGTGCCAGCAGTGAAGTTCCAGGGGGCTCTGGAAACACCATATATTTT. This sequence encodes CASSEVPGGSGNTIYF.

Here the CDR3 DNA reads TGCGCCAGCAGCCCGTTCGGCGGAGCTAACTATGGCTACACCTTC. This gives the protein CASSPFGGANYGYTF. The V and J genes are TRBV5-1 and TRBJ1-2, with no clear D. Looked up from germline, CDR1 is SGHRS and CDR2 is YFSETQ. CDR3 size: 15 residues. The V and J ends lost 4 bases and 0 bases respectively, with 13 bases between them. Full variable domain (remainder filled in from reference TRBV5-1 and TRBJ1-2): KAGVTQTPRYLIKTRGQQVTLSCSPISGHRSVSWYQQTPGQGLQFLFEYFSETQRNKGNFPGRFSGRQFSNSRSEMNVSTLELGDSALYLCASSPFGGANYGYTFGSGTRLTVV.

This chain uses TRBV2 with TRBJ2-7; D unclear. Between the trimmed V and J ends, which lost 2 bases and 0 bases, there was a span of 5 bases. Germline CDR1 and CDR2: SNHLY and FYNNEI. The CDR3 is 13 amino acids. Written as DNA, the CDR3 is TGTGCCAGCAGTGAACCTTTCTCCTACGAGCAGTACTTC. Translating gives CASSEPFSYEQYF.

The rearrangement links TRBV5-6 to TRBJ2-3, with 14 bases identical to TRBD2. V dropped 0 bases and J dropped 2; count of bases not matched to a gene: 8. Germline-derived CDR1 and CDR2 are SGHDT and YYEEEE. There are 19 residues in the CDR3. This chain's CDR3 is CASSLESGLAGGYTDTQYF. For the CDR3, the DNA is TGTGCCAGCAGCTTGGAGTCAGGACTAGCGGGGGGTTACACAGATACGCAGTATTTT.

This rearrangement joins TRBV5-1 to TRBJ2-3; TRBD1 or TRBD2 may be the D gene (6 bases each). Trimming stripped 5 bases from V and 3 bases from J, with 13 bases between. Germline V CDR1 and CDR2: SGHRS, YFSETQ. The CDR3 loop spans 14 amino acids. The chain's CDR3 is CASRQGGGTDTQYF. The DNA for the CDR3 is TGCGCCAGCAGACAGGGAGGAGGTACAGATACGCAGTATTTT.

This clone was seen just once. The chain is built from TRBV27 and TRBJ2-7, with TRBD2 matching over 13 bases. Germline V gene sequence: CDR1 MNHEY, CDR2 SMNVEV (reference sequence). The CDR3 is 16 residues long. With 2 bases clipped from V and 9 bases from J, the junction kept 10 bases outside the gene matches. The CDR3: CASSLRGTSGTAGQYF. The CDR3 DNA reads TGTGCCAGCAGTTTAAGGGGGACTAGCGGGACCGCCGGGCAGTACTTC.

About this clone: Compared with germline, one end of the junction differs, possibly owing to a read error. CDR3 protein: CASSKSLQGALF. CDR3 DNA: TGTGCCAGCAGCAAGTCCCTTCAGGGGGCCCTATTC. J is TRBJ2-7 and V is TRBV28; 8 bases fit TRBD1. The CDR3 runs to 12 residues. CDR1 is MDHEN and CDR2 is SYDVKM in the germline V gene. Complete variable domain (other parts from reference TRBV28 and TRBJ2-7): DVKVTQSSRYLVKRTGEKVFLECVQDMDHENMFWYRQDPGLGLRLIYFSYDVKMKEKGDIPEGYSVSREKKERFSLILESASTNQTSMYLCASSKSLQGALFGPGTRLTVT.

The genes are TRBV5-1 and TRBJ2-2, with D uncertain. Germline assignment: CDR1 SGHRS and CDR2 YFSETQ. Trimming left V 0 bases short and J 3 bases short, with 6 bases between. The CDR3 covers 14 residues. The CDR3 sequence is CASSLASYTGELFF. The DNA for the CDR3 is TGCGCCAGCAGCTTGGCCAGTTACACCGGGGAGCTGTTTTTT. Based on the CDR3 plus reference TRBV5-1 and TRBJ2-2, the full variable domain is KAGVTQTPRYLIKTRGQQVTLSCSPISGHRSVSWYQQTPGQGLQFLFEYFSETQRNKGNFPGRFSGRQFSNSRSEMNVSTLELGDSALYLCASSLASYTGELFFGEGSRLTVL.